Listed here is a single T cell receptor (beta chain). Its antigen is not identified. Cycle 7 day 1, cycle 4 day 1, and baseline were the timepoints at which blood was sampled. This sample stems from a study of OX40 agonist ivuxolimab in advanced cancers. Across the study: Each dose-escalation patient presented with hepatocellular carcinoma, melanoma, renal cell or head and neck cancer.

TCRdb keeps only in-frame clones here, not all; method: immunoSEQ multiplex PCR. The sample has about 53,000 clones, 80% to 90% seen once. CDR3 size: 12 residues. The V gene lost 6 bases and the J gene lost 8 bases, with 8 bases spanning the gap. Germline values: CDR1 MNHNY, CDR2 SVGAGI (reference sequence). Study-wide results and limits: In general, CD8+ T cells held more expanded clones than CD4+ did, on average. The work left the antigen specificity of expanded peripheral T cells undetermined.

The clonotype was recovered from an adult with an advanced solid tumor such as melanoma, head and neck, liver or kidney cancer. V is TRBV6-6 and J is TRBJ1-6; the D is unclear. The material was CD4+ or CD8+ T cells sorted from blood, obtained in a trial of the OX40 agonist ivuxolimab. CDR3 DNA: TGTGCCAGCAGAGTGACGGATTCACCCCTCCACTTT. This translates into CASRVTDSPLHF.